These T cell receptor beta chains were read from a single sample in a study of T-cell reconstitution after alpha-beta-depleted transplantation in children. One entry per CDR3 protein results from TCRdb running MiXCR on the PCR reads. The data hold some 200,000 distinct CDR3 sequences, with about 8.2% observed a single time. The sequencing here drew on PBMCs, mostly from graft donor cells, taken 360 days after TCRalphabeta/CD19-depleted stem cell transplant. The source of these receptors is a male patient aged 2-10 years who had a stem cell transplant for acute myeloid leukemia, so the T cells may come from the graft donor. Each CDR3 is given with its conserved first and last residue. D genes are given only for firm matches. Where a row states a size, it is once, few, many or the class of an expanded clone; other rows omit it.

TRBJ2-1,many,TRBV10-3,TRBD2,TGTGCCATCAGGTGGGATACCGGGACTAGCCGTAGCTCCTACAATGAGCAGTTCTTC,CAIRWDTGTSRSSYNEQFF
TRBJ1-6,.,TRBV7-9,TRBD1,TGTGCCAGCAGCCGCTTCCCCGGGACAGACAATTCACCCCTCCACTTT,CASSRFPGTDNSPLHF
TRBJ2-1,.,TRBV12-3/TRBV12-4,TRBD1,TGTGCCAGCAGTTCGGACAGGTCGAGCAATGAGCAGTTCTTC,CASSSDRSSNEQFF
TRBJ1-5,.,TRBV13,TRBD1,TGTGCCAGCAGCTTGGGACAGGGGGCGCGCAATCAGCCCCAGCATTTT,CASSLGQGARNQPQHF
TRBJ2-5,many,TRBV5-1,TRBD1,TGCGCCAGCAGCTTCTTCTTGCCCGGGACAGGGAGAGAGATGGTTGAGACCCAGTACTTC,CASSFFLPGTGREMVETQYF
TRBJ1-5,.,TRBV7-8,.,TGTGACAGCAGCTTAGGAACAGGGAATAGCAATCAGCCCCAGCATTTT,CDSSLGTGNSNQPQHF
TRBJ1-2,.,TRBV5-1,.,TGCGCCAGCAGCCCGTGGTCCCCCGCAGGCTACACCTTC,CASSPWSPAGYTF
TRBJ2-1,.,TRBV12-3/TRBV12-4,TRBD2,TGTGCCAGCAGTTTCTTTAGCGGGGGGATACGCTACAATGAGCAGTTCTTC,CASSFFSGGIRYNEQFF
TRBJ1-3,.,TRBV6-5,TRBD1,TGTGCCAGCAGTTTGATAGGACAGGGAGGTGGAAACACCATATATTTT,CASSLIGQGGGNTIYF
TRBJ2-1,few,TRBV12-3/TRBV12-4,.,TGTGCCAGCAGTTTAGTGGGGCAAAAGAATGAGCAGTTCTTC,CASSLVGQKNEQFF
TRBJ2-1,.,TRBV20-1,TRBD2,TGCAGTGCTAGCGGGAGGGACTCCTACAATGAGCAGTTCTTC,CSASGRDSYNEQFF
TRBJ1-2,.,TRBV20-1,.,TGCAGTGCTAGTGAGGATATCTATGGCTACACCTTC,CSASEDIYGYTF
TRBJ2-3,few,TRBV7-2,.,TGTGCCAGCAGCTACTTAGAATATACGCAGTATTTT,CASSYLEYTQYF
TRBJ2-2,few,TRBV5-1,TRBD1,TGCGCCAGCAGCCTCCGACAGGGAAAGACCGGGGAGCTGTTTTTT,CASSLRQGKTGELFF
TRBJ2-1,few,TRBV20-1,.,TGCAGTGCTAGGCAGGGGACCTCCTACAATGAGCAGTTCTTC,CSARQGTSYNEQFF
TRBJ2-1,many,TRBV29-1,TRBD2,TGCAGCGTTGAAGGACTAGCGGTCAATGAGCAGTTCTTC,CSVEGLAVNEQFF
TRBJ1-3,few,TRBV19,TRBD1,TGTGCCAGTAGGGGACAACGGGACAGGCGAAACACCATATATTTT,CASRGQRDRRNTIYF
TRBJ2-1,.,TRBV20-1,.,TGCAGTGCGACCTCCCCAAGCTCCTACAATGAGCAGTTCTTC,CSATSPSSYNEQFF
TRBJ1-1,few,TRBV7-8,TRBD1,TGTGCCAGCACTACATCGACAGGGGGGACTGAAGCTTTCTTT,CASTTSTGGTEAFF
TRBJ1-3,few,TRBV29-1,.,TGCAGCGGGCGTCACAGCGCGGGAAACACCATATATTTT,CSGRHSAGNTIYF